The 26 T cell receptor beta chains below come from one sample, sequenced in a study of vaccination and CD4 T cells after COVID-19. The treatment: approximately nine-day PBMC culture with coronavirus spike peptide pools or control peptides (ViraFEST assay). Sequencing of cultured CD4+ T cell DNA used the Oncomine TCR Beta short-read assay. One entry per CDR3 protein results from TCRdb running MiXCR on the PCR reads. The data show about 20,000 distinct CDR3 sequences, 40% seen once. Their antigen targets remain unknown. Here the sequenced sample was CD4+ T cells from blood, cultured in vitro, taken after SARS-CoV-2 vaccination. These receptors were collected from a human donor who had recovered from COVID-19.

The chain carries TRBV12-3 or TRBV12-4 and TRBJ2-4; D is unclear. The germline V and J ends were trimmed by 0 bases and 7 bases, with 13 bases remaining between them. The CDR3 extends over 15 amino acids. The CDR3 protein is CASSLAPSVANIQYF. DNA of the CDR3: TGTGCCAGCAGTTTAGCGCCATCTGTCGCGAACATTCAGTACTTC.

This chain links TRBV19 with TRBJ2-5; tentatively, D is TRBD1 (8 bases). V was clipped by 5 bases and J by 4 bases, with 17 bases between them. This CDR3 spans 15 amino acids. In germline, CDR1 is LNHDA, CDR2 SQIVND (reference sequence). CDR3 DNA: TGTGCCAGTAGTGTCCGACAGGGGAGGGGAGAGACCCAGTACTTC. Its translation: CASSVRQGRGETQYF.

The rearrangement uses TRBV6-2 or TRBV6-3 and TRBJ2-7; 9 bases map to TRBD1. Germline V gene lookup returns CDR1 MNHEY and CDR2 SVGEGT. The V segment lost 7 bases and the J segment 1 base; nucleotides outside the gene matches: 2. The CDR3 length is 13 residues. The CDR3 sequence: CASMGTGSYEQYF. CDR3 in DNA: TGTGCCAGCATGGGGACAGGGTCCTACGAGCAGTACTTC.

This clonotype is medium-sized by share. Written as DNA, the CDR3 is TGTGCCACCAGCAGAGATACGGCTAACACTGAAGCTTTCTTT. This gives the protein CATSRDTANTEAFF. This chain joins TRBV15 and TRBJ1-1; no definite D call. Trimming shortened V by 0 bases and J by 2 bases, and 7 bases separated the two germline ends. The V gene's germline CDR1 is LNHNV and CDR2 YYDKDF (reference sequence). CDR3 length: 14 residues. Together with reference TRBV15 and TRBJ1-1, the CDR3 gives the full variable domain: DAMVIQNPRYQVTQFGKPVTLSCSQTLNHNVMYWYQQKSSQAPKLLFHYYDKDFNNEADTPDNFQSRRPNTSFCFLDIRSPGLGDTAMYLCATSRDTANTEAFFGQGTRLTVV.

The chain recombines TRBV30 with TRBJ1-1; D uncertain. Trimming left V 3 bases short and J 11 bases short, with 19 bases between. The germline V gene encodes CDR1 GTSNPN and CDR2 SVGIG (reference sequence). The CDR3 is 13 residues long. Here the CDR3 DNA reads TGTGCCTGGAGCCTGAATACGGCCGGGGAGGCTTTCTTT. Amino acid sequence: CAWSLNTAGEAFF. Looking up the rest from reference TRBV30 and TRBJ1-1 gives the full variable domain: SQTIHQWPATLVQPVGSPLSLECTVEGTSNPNLYWYRQAAGRGLQLLFYSVGIGQISSEVPQNLSASRPQDRQFILSSKKLLLSDSGFYLCAWSLNTAGEAFFGQGTRLTVV.

This clonotype was seen a handful of times. The chain carries TRBV27 and TRBJ1-2, with TRBD1 matching 10 bases. CDR1 MNHEY and CDR2 SMNVEV come from the germline V gene (reference sequence). With 2 bases clipped from V and 0 bases from J, the junction kept 9 bases outside the gene matches. The CDR3 covers 18 residues. The chain's CDR3 is CASSLRSGQGVANYGYTF. The CDR3 DNA follows: TGTGCCAGCAGTTTAAGATCCGGACAGGGGGTTGCTAACTATGGCTACACCTTC.

V usage is TRBV20-1 and J usage is TRBJ2-2; 12 positions match TRBD1. CDR3 length: 15 residues. The germline CDR1 and CDR2 sequences are DFQATT and SNEGSKA (reference sequence). Trimming removed 5 bases from V and 7 bases from J; junction bases left unmatched: 8. CDR3 sequence reads: CSAPGTGGWNGELFF. In DNA, the CDR3 is TGCAGTGCTCCCGGGACAGGGGGCTGGAACGGGGAGCTGTTTTTT.

The chain uses TRBV20-1 and TRBJ2-5, with D possibly matching TRBD2 (5 bases). Trimming pared 4 bases from V and 5 bases from J, leaving 14 bases between. The CDR3 has 13 residues. Per germline, CDR1 DFQATT and CDR2 SNEGSKA (reference sequence). This CDR3 reads CSAKPLGGETQYF. The CDR3 DNA reads as TGCAGTGCTAAACCTCTGGGCGGGGAGACCCAGTACTTC.

This chain joins TRBV20-1 and TRBJ2-5, with TRBD2 as a possible D gene (5 bases). CDR1 is DFQATT and CDR2 is SNEGSKA in the germline V gene (reference sequence). The germline V and J ends were trimmed by 0 bases and 4 bases, with 15 bases remaining between them. This CDR3 comprises 15 residues. The CDR3 protein is CSARDQAGLSETQYF. CDR3 sequence (DNA): TGCAGTGCTAGAGACCAGGCCGGACTTTCAGAGACCCAGTACTTC.

The chain links TRBV30 to TRBJ1-2; the D gene is possibly TRBD1 (5 bases). The CDR3 is made up of 15 amino acids. Trimming took off 0 bases at V and 4 bases at J, with 15 bases between the two ends. Per germline, CDR1 GTSNPN and CDR2 SVGIG (reference sequence). The CDR3 DNA is TGTGCCTGGAGTGTATTTACAGGAGGAGTCTATGGCTACACCTTC. This sequence encodes CAWSVFTGGVYGYTF. Full variable domain (rest looked up from reference TRBV30 and TRBJ1-2): SQTIHQWPATLVQPVGSPLSLECTVEGTSNPNLYWYRQAAGRGLQLLFYSVGIGQISSEVPQNLSASRPQDRQFILSSKKLLLSDSGFYLCAWSVFTGGVYGYTFGSGTRLTVV.

The chain links TRBV7-2 to TRBJ1-1; D possibly corresponds to TRBD1 (6 bases). Germline-derived CDR1 and CDR2 are SGHTA and FQGNSA. This CDR3 comprises 18 residues. Between the trimmed V and J ends, which lost 0 bases and 3 bases, there was a span of 20 bases. The CDR3 DNA reads as TGTGCCAGCAGCTTAGCCCCGCACAGGGTTCCAAGGGACACTGAAGCTTTCTTT. Translating gives CASSLAPHRVPRDTEAFF.

V gene TRBV19 combines with J gene TRBJ2-5; D tentatively reads TRBD1 or TRBD2 (7 bases each). The germline gives CDR1 LNHDA, CDR2 SQIVND (reference sequence). The length of the CDR3 is 16 residues. The V gene lost 3 bases and the J gene lost 4 bases, with 18 bases spanning the gap. CDR3 DNA sequence: TGTGCCAGTAGTATCGGGGGGAGGGGGCGCGGAGAGACCCAGTACTTC. Translation: CASSIGGRGRGETQYF.

This sequence joins TRBV19 and TRBJ2-7, with 8 bases identical to TRBD1. The CDR3 loop spans 14 amino acids. The germline V gene encodes CDR1 LNHDA and CDR2 SQIVND (reference sequence). J lost 6 bases, V lost 3 bases, and 7 bases had no gene match. CDR3 DNA sequence: TGTGCCAGTAGTATCCTGGACAGGGCAGCCGAGCAGTACTTC. The encoded protein is CASSILDRAAEQYF.

The chain carries TRBV30 and TRBJ1-6, with D uncertain. Germline V gene data show CDR1 as GTSNPN and CDR2 as SVGIG (reference sequence). The V gene lost 3 bases and the J gene lost 6 bases, with 3 bases spanning the gap. The CDR3 spans 11 residues. Written as DNA, the CDR3 is TGTGCCTGGAGACTTAATTCACCCCTCCACTTT. Protein: CAWRLNSPLHF.

In this sample, this clonotype turned up a few times. The chain is built from TRBV6-1 and TRBJ2-7, with 11 bases identical to TRBD2. The J segment lost 2 bases and the V segment lost 7 bases, leaving 4 bases of the junction unmatched. CDR3 size: 14 residues. Germline values: CDR1 MNHNS, CDR2 SASEGT. The CDR3 here is CASKTSGATYEQYF. CDR3 in DNA: TGTGCCAGCAAGACTAGCGGGGCTACCTACGAGCAGTACTTC.

This clonotype has just a few counts. The chain combines TRBV10-1 with TRBJ2-1; 9 bases line up with TRBD2. The CDR3 spans 16 residues. J lost 4 bases, V lost 0 bases, and 4 bases had no gene match. The germline V gene encodes CDR1 WNHNN and CDR2 SYGVQD (reference sequence). Written as DNA, the CDR3 is TGCGCCAGCAGTGAGTCGCGCGGGAGGGTTTACAATGAGCAGTTCTTC. It specifies CASSESRGRVYNEQFF.

This clonotype has only a few counts. The chain carries TRBV19 and TRBJ1-5; 10 nucleotides align to TRBD1. The CDR3 has 13 residues. J lost 5 bases, V lost 7 bases, and 2 bases had no gene match. Germline V gene data show CDR1 as LNHDA and CDR2 as SQIVND (reference sequence). This CDR3 is CASIGTGDQPQHF. The CDR3 DNA reads as TGTGCCAGTATTGGGACAGGGGATCAGCCCCAGCATTTT.

This clonotype was seen a few times. J is TRBJ2-5 and V is TRBV5-4, with TRBD2 as a possible D gene (6 bases). Germline V CDR1 and CDR2: SGHNT, YYREEE (reference sequence). Trimming cost V 1 base and J 0 bases, with 10 bases left between them. This CDR3 region has 15 residues. Here the CDR3 DNA reads TGTGCCAGCAGCTTGCGGGACTGGTACCAAGAGACCCAGTACTTC. This encodes CASSLRDWYQETQYF. Supplemented by reference TRBV5-4 and TRBJ2-5, the full variable domain reads ETGVTQSPTHLIKTRGQQVTLRCSSQSGHNTVSWYQQALGQGPQFIFQYYREEENGRGNFPPRFSGLQFPNYSSELNVNALELDDSALYLCASSLRDWYQETQYFGPGTRLLVL.

The chain carries TRBV7-3 and TRBJ1-1; 8 nucleotides line up with TRBD1. The CDR3 totals 15 residues. Germline CDR1 is SGHTA and CDR2 is FQGTGA. Trimming took 7 bases from V and 1 from J; bases not matched to a gene: 8. CDR3 DNA: TGTGCCAGCAAGCGCGACAGGGGCGGGAACACTGAAGCTTTCTTT. Residues: CASKRDRGGNTEAFF.

The chain carries TRBV6-5 and TRBJ2-5; TRBD1 aligns across 8 bases. Per germline, CDR1 MNHEY and CDR2 SVGAGI. The J segment lost 5 bases and the V segment lost 0 bases, leaving 11 bases of the junction unmatched. The CDR3 has 17 amino acids. The CDR3 coding sequence is TGTGCCAGCAGTTACTCATGGGACAGGACGAGGGCGGAGACCCAGTACTTC. Its translation: CASSYSWDRTRAETQYF.

This chain connects TRBV7-8 to TRBJ2-1; 9 nucleotides align to TRBD1. The ends lost 4 bases at V and 7 bases at J; junction bases unmatched: 5. This CDR3 is 14 amino acids long. Germline lookup yields CDR1 SGHVS and CDR2 FQNEAQ. The CDR3: CASSSQGAWNEQFF. The CDR3 bases are TGTGCCAGCAGCTCACAGGGGGCGTGGAATGAGCAGTTCTTC.

This clonotype was picked up one time. This chain links TRBV27 with TRBJ2-7; 11 bases agree with TRBD2. The CDR3 runs to 14 residues. Germline V gene data show CDR1 as MNHEY and CDR2 as SMNVEV (reference sequence). V gave up 5 bases and J gave up 2 bases; unmatched junction bases: 2. CDR3 sequence reads: CASSVLAGAYEQYF. DNA of the CDR3: TGTGCCAGCAGTGTACTAGCGGGGGCCTACGAGCAGTACTTC.

This clonotype was seen a handful of times. This chain connects TRBV19 to TRBJ1-5; 7 bases are shared with TRBD1. The CDR3 length is 15 residues. Trimming at V came to 7 bases and at J to 2 bases, leaving 8 bases not matched to a gene. Germline V CDR1 and CDR2: LNHDA, SQIVND (reference sequence). The CDR3 region is CASNPDRRGNQPQHF. The CDR3 nucleotides read TGTGCCAGTAACCCGGACAGGAGGGGCAATCAGCCCCAGCATTTT.

The chain employs TRBV28 and TRBJ1-5, with D unresolved. Germline CDR1 MDHEN, CDR2 SYDVKM. The ends were cut back, 2 bases at V and 7 bases at J, with 6 bases in the middle. The CDR3 covers 12 residues. Written as DNA, the CDR3 is TGTGCCAGCAGTTTAACGGGGCAGCCCCAGCATTTT. Its protein product is CASSLTGQPQHF.

The chain links TRBV10-2 to TRBJ1-5, with TRBD1 identical over 8 bases. Germline CDR1 and CDR2: WSHSY and SAAADI. The CDR3 runs to 12 residues. V dropped 6 bases and J dropped 8; count of bases not matched to a gene: 3. The CDR3 is CASSGQGKPQHF. DNA of the CDR3: TGCGCCAGCAGCGGACAGGGAAAGCCCCAGCATTTT.

This clonotype was seen just once. This chain uses TRBV4-3 with TRBJ2-1; 12 bases are shared with TRBD2. CDR3 size: 16 residues. With 0 bases clipped from V and 8 bases from J, the junction kept 5 bases outside the gene matches. Germline values: CDR1 LGHNA, CDR2 YSLEER. The CDR3 loop is CASSQDSASGRDEQFF. DNA for the CDR3: TGCGCCAGCAGCCAAGATTCCGCTAGCGGGAGGGATGAGCAGTTCTTC.